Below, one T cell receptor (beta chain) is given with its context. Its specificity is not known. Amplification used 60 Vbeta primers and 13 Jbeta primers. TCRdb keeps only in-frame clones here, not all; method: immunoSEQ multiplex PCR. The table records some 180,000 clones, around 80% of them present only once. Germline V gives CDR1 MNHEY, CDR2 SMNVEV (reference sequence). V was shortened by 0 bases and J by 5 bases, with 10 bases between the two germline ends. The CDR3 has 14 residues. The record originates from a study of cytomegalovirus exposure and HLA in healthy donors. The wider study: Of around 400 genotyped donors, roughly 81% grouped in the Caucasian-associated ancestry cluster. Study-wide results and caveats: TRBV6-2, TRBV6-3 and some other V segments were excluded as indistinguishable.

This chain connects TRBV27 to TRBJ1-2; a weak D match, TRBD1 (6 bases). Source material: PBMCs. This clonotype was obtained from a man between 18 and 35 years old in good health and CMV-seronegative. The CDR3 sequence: CASSLSGATYGYTF. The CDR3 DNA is TGTGCCAGCAGTTTATCGGGGGCGACTTATGGCTACACCTTC.